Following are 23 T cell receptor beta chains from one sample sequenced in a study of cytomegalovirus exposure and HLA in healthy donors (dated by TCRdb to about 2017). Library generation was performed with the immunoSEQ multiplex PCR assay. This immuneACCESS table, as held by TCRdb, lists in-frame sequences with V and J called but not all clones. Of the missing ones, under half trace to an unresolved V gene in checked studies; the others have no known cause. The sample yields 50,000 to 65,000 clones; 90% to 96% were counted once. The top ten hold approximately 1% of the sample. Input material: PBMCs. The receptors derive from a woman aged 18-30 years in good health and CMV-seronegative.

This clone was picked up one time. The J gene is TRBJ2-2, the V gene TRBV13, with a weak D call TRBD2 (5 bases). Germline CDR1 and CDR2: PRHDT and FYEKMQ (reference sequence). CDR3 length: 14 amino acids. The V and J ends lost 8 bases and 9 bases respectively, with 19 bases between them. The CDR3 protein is CASRRAGGSRELFF. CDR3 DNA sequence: TGTGCCAGCCGTCGAGCAGGCGGGTCCCGGGAGCTGTTTTTT.

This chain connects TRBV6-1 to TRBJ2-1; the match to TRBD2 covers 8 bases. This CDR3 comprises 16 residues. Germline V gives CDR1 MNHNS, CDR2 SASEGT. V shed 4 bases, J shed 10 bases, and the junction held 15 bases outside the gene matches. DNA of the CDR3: TGTGCCAGCAGTGCCCAAGGGGGGCTAGCGGGTAGAGAGCAGTTCTTC. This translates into CASSAQGGLAGREQFF.

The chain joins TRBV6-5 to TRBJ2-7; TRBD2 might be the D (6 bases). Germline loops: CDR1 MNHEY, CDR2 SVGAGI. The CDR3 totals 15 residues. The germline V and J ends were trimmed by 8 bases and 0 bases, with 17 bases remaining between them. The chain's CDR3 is CASRLGYGSSYEQYF. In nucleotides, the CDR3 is TGTGCCAGCCGTCTAGGTTACGGGAGCTCCTACGAGCAGTACTTC.

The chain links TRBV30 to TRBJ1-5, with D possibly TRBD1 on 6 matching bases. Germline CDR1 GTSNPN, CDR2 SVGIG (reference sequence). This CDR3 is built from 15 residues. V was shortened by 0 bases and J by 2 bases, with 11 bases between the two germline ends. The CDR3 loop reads CAWSVRGGGNQPQHF. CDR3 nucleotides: TGTGCCTGGAGTGTAAGGGGGGGAGGCAATCAGCCCCAGCATTTT.

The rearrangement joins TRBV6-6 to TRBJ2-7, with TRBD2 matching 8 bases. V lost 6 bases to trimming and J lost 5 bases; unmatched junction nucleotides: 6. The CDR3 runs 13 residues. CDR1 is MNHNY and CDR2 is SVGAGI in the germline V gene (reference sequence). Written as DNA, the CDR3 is TGTGCCAGCAGGCCGGGACTAGGGCACGAGCAGTACTTC. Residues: CASRPGLGHEQYF.

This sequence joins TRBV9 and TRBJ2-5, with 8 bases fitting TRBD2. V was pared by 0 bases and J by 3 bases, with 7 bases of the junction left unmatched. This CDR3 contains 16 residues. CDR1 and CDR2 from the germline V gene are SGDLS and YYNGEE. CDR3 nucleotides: TGTGCCAGCAGCGTAGGTTTGGCGGGGGGTAAAGAGACCCAGTACTTC. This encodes CASSVGLAGGKETQYF. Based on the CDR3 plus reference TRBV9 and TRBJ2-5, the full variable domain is DSGVTQTPKHLITATGQRVTLRCSPRSGDLSVYWYQQSLDQGLQFLIQYYNGEERAKGNILERFSAQQFPDLHSELNLSSLELGDSALYFCASSVGLAGGKETQYFGPGTRLLVL.

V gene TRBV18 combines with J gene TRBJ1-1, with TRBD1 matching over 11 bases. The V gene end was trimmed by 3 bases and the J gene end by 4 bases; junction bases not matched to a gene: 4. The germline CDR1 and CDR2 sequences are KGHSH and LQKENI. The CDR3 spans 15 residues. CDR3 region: CASSPRTGGITEAFF. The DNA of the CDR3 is TGTGCCAGCTCACCCCGGACAGGGGGCATCACTGAAGCTTTCTTT.

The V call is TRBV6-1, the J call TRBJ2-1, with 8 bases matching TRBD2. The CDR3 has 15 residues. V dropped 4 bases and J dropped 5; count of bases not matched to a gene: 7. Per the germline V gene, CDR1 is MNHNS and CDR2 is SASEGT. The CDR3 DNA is TGTGCCAGCAGTGGTGGTAGCGGGAACCACAATGAGCAGTTCTTC. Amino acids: CASSGGSGNHNEQFF.

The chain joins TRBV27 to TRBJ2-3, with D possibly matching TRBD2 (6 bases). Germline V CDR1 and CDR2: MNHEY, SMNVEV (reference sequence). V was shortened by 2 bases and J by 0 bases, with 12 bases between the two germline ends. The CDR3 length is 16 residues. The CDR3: CASSLRRDSSTDTQYF. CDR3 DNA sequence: TGTGCCAGCAGTTTACGGAGGGACTCTAGCACAGATACGCAGTATTTT.

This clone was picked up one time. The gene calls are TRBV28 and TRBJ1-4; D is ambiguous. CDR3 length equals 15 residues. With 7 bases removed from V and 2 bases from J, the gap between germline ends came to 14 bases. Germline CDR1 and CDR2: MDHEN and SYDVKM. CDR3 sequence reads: CASTAPGFTNEKLFF. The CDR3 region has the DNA TGTGCCAGCACCGCCCCCGGGTTTACTAATGAAAAACTGTTTTTT.

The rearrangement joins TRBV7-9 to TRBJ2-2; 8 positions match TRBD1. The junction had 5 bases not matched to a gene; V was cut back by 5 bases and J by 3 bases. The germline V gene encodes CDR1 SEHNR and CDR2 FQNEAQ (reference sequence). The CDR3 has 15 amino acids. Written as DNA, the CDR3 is TGTGCCAGCAGCCCCGGGACAGGCTACACCGGGGAGCTGTTTTTT. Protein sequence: CASSPGTGYTGELFF.

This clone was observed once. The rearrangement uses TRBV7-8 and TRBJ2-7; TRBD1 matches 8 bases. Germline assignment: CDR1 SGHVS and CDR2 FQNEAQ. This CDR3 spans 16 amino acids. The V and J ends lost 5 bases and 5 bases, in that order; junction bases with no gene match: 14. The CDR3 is CASSPGAGQVYHEQYF. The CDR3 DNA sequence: TGTGCCAGCAGCCCCGGGGCGGGACAGGTCTACCACGAGCAGTACTTC.

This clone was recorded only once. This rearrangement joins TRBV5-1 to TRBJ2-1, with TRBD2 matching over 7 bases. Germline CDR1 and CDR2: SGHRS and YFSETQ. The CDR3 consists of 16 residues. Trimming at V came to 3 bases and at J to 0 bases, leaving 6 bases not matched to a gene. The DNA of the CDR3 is TGCGCCAGCAGCTACCAAGCGGGGAGCTCCTACAATGAGCAGTTCTTC. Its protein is CASSYQAGSSYNEQFF.

CDR3 coding DNA: TGTGCCAGCAGCTTATGGGCTGGCGGGAGGGCCCGGGGAGATACGCAGTATTTT. This sequence encodes CASSLWAGGRARGDTQYF. The chain is built from TRBV7-2 and TRBJ2-3, with TRBD2 identical over 9 bases. The junction had 14 bases not matched to a gene; V was cut back by 2 bases and J by 5 bases. Germline lookup yields CDR1 SGHTA and CDR2 FQGNSA. The CDR3 runs 18 residues.

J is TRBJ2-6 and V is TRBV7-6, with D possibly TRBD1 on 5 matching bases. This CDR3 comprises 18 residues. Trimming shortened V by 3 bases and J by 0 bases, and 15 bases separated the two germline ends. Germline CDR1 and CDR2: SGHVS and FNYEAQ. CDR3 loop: CASSFFLVGASGANVLTF. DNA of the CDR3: TGTGCCAGCAGCTTTTTTCTTGTAGGGGCCTCTGGGGCCAACGTCCTGACTTTC.

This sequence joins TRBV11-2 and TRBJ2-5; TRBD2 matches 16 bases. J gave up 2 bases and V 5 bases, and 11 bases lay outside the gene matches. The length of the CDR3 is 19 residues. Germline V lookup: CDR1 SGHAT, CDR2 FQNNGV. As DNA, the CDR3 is TGTGCCAGCAGCCTTCGCGGGACTAGCGGGGGGGCGTGGCAAGAGACCCAGTACTTC. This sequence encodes CASSLRGTSGGAWQETQYF. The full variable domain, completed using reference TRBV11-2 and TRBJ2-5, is EAGVAQSPRYKIIEKRQSVAFWCNPISGHATLYWYQQILGQGPKLLIQFQNNGVVDDSQLPKDRFSAERLKGVDSTLKIQPAKLEDSAVYLCASSLRGTSGGAWQETQYFGPGTRLLVL.

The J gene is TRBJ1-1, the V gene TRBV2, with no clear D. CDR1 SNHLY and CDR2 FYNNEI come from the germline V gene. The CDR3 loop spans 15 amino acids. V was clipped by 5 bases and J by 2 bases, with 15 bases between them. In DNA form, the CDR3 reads TGTGCCAGCAGTCGCGGAGGCCCGAGTAACACTGAAGCTTTCTTT. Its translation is CASSRGGPSNTEAFF.

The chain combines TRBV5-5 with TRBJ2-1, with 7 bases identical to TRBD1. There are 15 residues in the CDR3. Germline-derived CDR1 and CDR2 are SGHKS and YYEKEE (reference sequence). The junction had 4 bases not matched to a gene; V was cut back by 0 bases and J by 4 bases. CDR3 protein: CASSLGQGTYNEQFF. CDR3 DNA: TGTGCCAGCAGCTTGGGACAGGGAACTTACAATGAGCAGTTCTTC.

In DNA, the CDR3 is TGTGCCAGCAGCCCACCCTACTACACCTTC. As protein: CASSPPYYTF. The V call is TRBV7-2, the J call TRBJ1-2, with D hard to call. Trimming shortened V by 5 bases and J by 10 bases, and 8 bases separated the two germline ends. This CDR3 has 10 amino acids. The germline gives CDR1 SGHTA, CDR2 FQGNSA.

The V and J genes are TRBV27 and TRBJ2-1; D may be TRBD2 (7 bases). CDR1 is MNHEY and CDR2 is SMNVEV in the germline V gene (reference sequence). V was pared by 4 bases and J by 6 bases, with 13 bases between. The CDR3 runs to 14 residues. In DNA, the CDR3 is TGTGCCAGCAGTTGGGGGGGGCAAACCAATGAGCAGTTCTTC. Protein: CASSWGGQTNEQFF.

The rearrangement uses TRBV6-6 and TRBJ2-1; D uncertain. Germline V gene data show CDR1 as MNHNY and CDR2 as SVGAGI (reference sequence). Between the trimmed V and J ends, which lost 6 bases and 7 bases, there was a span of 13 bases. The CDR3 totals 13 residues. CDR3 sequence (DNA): TGTGCCAGCAGCCAACCCCAGGAAAATGAGCAGTTCTTC. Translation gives CASSQPQENEQFF.

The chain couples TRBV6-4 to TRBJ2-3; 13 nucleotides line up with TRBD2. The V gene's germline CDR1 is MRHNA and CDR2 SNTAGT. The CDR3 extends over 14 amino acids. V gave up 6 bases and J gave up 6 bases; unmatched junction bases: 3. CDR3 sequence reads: CASSPGLAGDTQYF. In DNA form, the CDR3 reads TGTGCCAGCAGCCCGGGACTAGCGGGGGATACGCAGTATTTT.

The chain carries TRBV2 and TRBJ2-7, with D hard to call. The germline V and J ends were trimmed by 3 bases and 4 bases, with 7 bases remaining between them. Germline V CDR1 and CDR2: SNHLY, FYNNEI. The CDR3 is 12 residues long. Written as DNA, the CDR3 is TGTGCCAGCAGTGAGTTTCCGTACGAGCAGTACTTC. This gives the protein CASSEFPYEQYF.